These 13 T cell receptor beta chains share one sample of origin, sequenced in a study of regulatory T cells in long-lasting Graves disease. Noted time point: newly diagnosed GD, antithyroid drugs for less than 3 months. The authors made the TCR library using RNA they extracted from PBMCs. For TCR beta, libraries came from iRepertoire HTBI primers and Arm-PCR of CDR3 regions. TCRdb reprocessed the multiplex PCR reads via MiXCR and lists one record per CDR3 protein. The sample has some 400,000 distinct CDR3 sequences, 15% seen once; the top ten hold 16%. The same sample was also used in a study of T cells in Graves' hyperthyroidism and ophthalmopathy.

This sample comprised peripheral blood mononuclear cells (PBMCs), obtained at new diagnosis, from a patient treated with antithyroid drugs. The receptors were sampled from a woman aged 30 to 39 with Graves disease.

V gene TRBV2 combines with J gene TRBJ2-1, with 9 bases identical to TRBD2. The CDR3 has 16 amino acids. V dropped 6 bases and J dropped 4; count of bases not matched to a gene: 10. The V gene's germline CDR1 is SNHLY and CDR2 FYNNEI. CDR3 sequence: CASSERAGGFYNEQFF. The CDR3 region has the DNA TGTGCCAGCAGCGAGCGGGCGGGAGGGTTTTACAATGAGCAGTTCTTC. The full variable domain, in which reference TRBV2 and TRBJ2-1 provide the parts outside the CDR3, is EPEVTQTPSHQVTQMGQEVILRCVPISNHLYFYWYRQILGQKVEFLVSFYNNEISEKSEIFDDQFSVERPDGSNFTLKIRSTKLEDSAMYFCASSERAGGFYNEQFFGPGTRLTVL.

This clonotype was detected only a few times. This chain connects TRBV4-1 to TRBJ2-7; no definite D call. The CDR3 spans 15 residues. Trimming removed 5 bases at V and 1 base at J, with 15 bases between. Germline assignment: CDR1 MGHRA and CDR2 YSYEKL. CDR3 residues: CASSRDSFPSYEQYF. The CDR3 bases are TGCGCCAGCAGCAGAGACTCCTTCCCTTCCTACGAGCAGTACTTC.

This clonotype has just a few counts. CDR3 DNA sequence: TGTGCCAGCAGTTACCGACCGGGACAGACGAACACTGAAGCTTTCTTT. This gives the protein CASSYRPGQTNTEAFF. The V gene is TRBV6-5, the J gene TRBJ1-1, with TRBD1 matching 7 bases. This CDR3 comprises 16 residues. Germline assignment: CDR1 MNHEY and CDR2 SVGAGI. J gave up 1 base and V 2 bases, and 7 bases lay outside the gene matches.

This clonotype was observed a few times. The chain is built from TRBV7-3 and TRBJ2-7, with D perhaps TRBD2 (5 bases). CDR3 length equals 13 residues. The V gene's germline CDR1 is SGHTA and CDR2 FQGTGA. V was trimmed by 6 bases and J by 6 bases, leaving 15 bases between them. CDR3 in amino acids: CASSSSLAGEQYF. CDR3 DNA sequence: TGTGCCAGCAGTTCCTCGCTGGCGGGCGAGCAGTACTTC.

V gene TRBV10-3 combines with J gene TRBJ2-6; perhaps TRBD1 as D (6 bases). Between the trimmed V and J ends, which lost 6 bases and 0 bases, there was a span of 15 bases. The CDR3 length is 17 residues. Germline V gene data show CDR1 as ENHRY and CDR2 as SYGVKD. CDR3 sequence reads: CAISANTGSSGANVLTF. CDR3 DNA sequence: TGTGCCATCAGCGCTAACACAGGGAGCTCTGGGGCCAACGTCCTGACTTTC.

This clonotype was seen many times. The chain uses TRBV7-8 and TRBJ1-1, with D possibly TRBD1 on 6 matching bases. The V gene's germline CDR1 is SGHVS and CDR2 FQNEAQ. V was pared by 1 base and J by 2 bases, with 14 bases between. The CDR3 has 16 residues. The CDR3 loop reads CASSLGVADSNTEAFF. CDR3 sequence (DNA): TGTGCCAGCAGCTTAGGAGTTGCGGACAGCAACACTGAAGCTTTCTTT.

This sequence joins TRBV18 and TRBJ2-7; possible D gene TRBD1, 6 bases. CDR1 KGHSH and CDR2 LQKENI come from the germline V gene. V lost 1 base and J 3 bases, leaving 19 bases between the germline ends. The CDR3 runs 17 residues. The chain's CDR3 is CASSPQDRSSVNYEQYF. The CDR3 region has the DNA TGTGCCAGCTCACCACAGGACAGATCCTCGGTCAACTACGAGCAGTACTTC.

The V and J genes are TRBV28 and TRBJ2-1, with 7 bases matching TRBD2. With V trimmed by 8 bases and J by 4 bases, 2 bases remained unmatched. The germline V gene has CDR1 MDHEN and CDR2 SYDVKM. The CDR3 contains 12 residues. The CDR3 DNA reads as TGTGCCAGCCTAGCGGATTACAATGAGCAGTTCTTC. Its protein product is CASLADYNEQFF.

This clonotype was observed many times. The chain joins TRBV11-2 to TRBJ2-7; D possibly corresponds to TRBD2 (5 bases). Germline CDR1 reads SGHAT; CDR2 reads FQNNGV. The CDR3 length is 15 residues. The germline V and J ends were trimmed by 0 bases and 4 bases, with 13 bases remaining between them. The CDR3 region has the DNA TGTGCCAGCAGCTTAGACACCGGGATGACTTACGAGCAGTACTTC. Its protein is CASSLDTGMTYEQYF.

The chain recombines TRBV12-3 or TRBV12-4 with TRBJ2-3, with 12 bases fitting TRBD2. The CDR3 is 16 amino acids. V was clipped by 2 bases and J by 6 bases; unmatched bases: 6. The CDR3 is CASSLRASGRGDTQYF. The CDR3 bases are TGTGCCAGCAGTTTAAGGGCTAGCGGGAGGGGGGATACGCAGTATTTT.

The CDR3 bases are TGTGCCACACTGGGCAGGGCGGCTGGAAACACCATATATTTT. Residues: CATLGRAAGNTIYF. The chain uses TRBV19 and TRBJ1-3, with D possibly matching TRBD1 (5 bases). Looked up from germline, CDR1 is LNHDA and CDR2 is SQIVND (reference sequence). V lost 10 bases to trimming and J lost 2 bases, with 15 bases between them. CDR3 length equals 14 residues.

As DNA, the CDR3 is TGTGCCACCAGTGATTTGAGGGAAACGGATCAGCCCCAGCATTTT. It is translated as CATSDLRETDQPQHF. The chain is built from TRBV24-1 and TRBJ1-5; D is ambiguous. The CDR3 has 15 residues. The ends were cut back, 0 bases at V and 5 bases at J, with 10 bases in the middle. Germline loops: CDR1 KGHDR, CDR2 SFDVKD.

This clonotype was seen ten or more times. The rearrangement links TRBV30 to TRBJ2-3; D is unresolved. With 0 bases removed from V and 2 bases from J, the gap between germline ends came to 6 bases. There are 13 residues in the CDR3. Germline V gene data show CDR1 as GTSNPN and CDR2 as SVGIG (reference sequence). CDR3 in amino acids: CAWSVGHTDTQYF. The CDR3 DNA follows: TGTGCCTGGAGTGTAGGCCACACAGATACGCAGTATTTT.